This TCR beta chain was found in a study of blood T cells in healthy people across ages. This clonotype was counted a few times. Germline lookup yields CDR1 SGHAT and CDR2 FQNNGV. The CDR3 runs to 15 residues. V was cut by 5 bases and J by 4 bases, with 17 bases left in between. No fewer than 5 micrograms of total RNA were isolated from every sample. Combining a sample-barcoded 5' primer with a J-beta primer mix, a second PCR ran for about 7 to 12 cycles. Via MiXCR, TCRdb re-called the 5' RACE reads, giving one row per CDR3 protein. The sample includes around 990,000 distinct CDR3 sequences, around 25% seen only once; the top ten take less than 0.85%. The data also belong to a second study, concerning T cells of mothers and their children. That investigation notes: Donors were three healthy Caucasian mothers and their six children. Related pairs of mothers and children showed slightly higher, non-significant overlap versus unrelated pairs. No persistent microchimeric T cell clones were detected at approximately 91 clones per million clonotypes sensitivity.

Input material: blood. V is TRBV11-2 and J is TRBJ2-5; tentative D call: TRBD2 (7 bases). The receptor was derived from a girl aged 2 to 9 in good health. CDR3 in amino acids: CASSAPGGSPETQYF. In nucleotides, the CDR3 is TGTGCCAGCAGCGCACCGGGGGGCTCCCCAGAGACCCAGTACTTC.